These 11 T cell receptor beta chains came from one sample sequenced in a study of blood T cell repertoires in COVID-19. The assay was immunoSEQ multiplex PCR, and TCRdb's table has in-frame clones only and misses some. Found here are 35,000 to 50,000 clones, roughly 85% of them singletons; the top ten hold about 4.2%. The sequencing input was peripheral blood. The origin of the receptors is a woman in her seventies with acute or convalescent COVID-19.

The chain combines TRBV5-8 with TRBJ2-5; 8 bases match TRBD1. V shed 6 bases and J 4 bases; nucleotides not matched to a gene: 11. The length of the CDR3 is 15 residues. CDR1 and CDR2 from the germline V gene are SGHTS and YDEGEE. The CDR3 bases are TGTGCCAGCATCCTGAGCAGGGGGCGAGGAGAGACCCAGTACTTC. This translates into CASILSRGRGETQYF.

This clone was seen more than once but under ten times. The chain combines TRBV20-1 with TRBJ1-1; the D gene is possibly TRBD1 (6 bases). Trimming left V 3 bases short and J 0 bases short, with 17 bases between. Germline loops: CDR1 DFQATT, CDR2 SNEGSKA (reference sequence). This CDR3 region has 16 residues. The CDR3: CSASRQVIIMNTEAFF. In nucleotides, the CDR3 is TGCAGTGCTAGTAGACAGGTGATCATTATGAACACTGAAGCTTTCTTT.

The chain uses TRBV11-3 and TRBJ2-7; weak D call: TRBD2 (6 bases). With 5 bases removed from V and 6 bases from J, the gap between germline ends came to 17 bases. This CDR3 contains 14 residues. Germline CDR1 reads SGHNT; CDR2 reads YENEEA. The CDR3, as DNA: TGTGCCAGCAGCCACGGGGAGGCCTGGGGCGAGCAGTACTTC. Translation gives CASSHGEAWGEQYF.

The chain combines TRBV2 with TRBJ2-5; 8 bases are shared with TRBD2. Germline values: CDR1 SNHLY, CDR2 FYNNEI. CDR3 size: 14 residues. J was trimmed by 4 bases and V by 7 bases; bases with no gene match: 8. CDR3 loop: CASIQRLARETQYF. CDR3 coding DNA: TGTGCCAGCATTCAACGACTAGCGCGAGAGACCCAGTACTTC.

The chain recombines TRBV27 with TRBJ1-5; 10 nucleotides agree with TRBD1. Per germline, CDR1 MNHEY and CDR2 SMNVEV (reference sequence). V shed 4 bases and J 2 bases; nucleotides not matched to a gene: 11. The CDR3 consists of 18 residues. Written as DNA, the CDR3 is TGTGCCAGCAGTTCCACCCTGACAGGGGGCGGGGGCAATCAGCCCCAGCATTTT. It is translated as CASSSTLTGGGGNQPQHF.

This chain uses TRBV18 with TRBJ1-1; a weak D match, TRBD1 (5 bases). Looked up from germline, CDR1 is KGHSH and CDR2 is LQKENI. V was cut by 3 bases and J by 0 bases, with 11 bases left in between. The CDR3 runs to 15 residues. The CDR3 is CASSPDSQMNTEAFF. CDR3 DNA: TGTGCCAGCTCACCCGACAGTCAAATGAACACTGAAGCTTTCTTT. The entire variable domain, with the rest obtained from reference TRBV18 and TRBJ1-1, is as follows: NAGVMQNPRHLVRRRGQEARLRCSPMKGHSHVYWYRQLPEEGLKFMVYLQKENIIDESGMPKERFSAEFPKEGPSILRIQQVVRGDSAAYFCASSPDSQMNTEAFFGQGTRLTVV.

This clone was seen a handful of times. V gene TRBV7-8 combines with J gene TRBJ1-2, with 7 bases fitting TRBD1. The germline gives CDR1 SGHVS, CDR2 FQNEAQ. The CDR3 totals 14 residues. V lost 5 bases and J lost 4; bases outside the gene matches: 7. The CDR3 DNA follows: TGTGCCAGCAGCCTTTTGGCAGGGGGCTATGGCTACACCTTC. This sequence encodes CASSLLAGGYGYTF.

The gene calls are TRBV4-1 and TRBJ2-2; unclear D gene. V was pared by 6 bases and J by 0 bases, with 11 bases between. Germline V gives CDR1 MGHRA, CDR2 YSYEKL. The CDR3 totals 15 residues. CDR3 nucleotide sequence: TGCGCCAGCAGTCCCCGAGGTGCGAACACCGGGGAGCTGTTTTTT. Amino acids: CASSPRGANTGELFF.

In DNA form, the CDR3 reads TGTGCCAGCAGGTACGGCTCCTACGAGCAGTACTTC. It specifies CASRYGSYEQYF. The gene calls are TRBV12-3 or TRBV12-4 and TRBJ2-7; D remains ambiguous. The CDR3 totals 12 residues. V was shortened by 6 bases and J by 0 bases, with 6 bases between the two germline ends.

J is TRBJ1-1 and V is TRBV30; tentative D call: TRBD1 (5 bases). The CDR3 extends over 13 amino acids. V was clipped by 0 bases and J by 0 bases, with 5 bases between them. CDR1 and CDR2 from the germline V gene are GTSNPN and SVGIG (reference sequence). CDR3 protein: CAWSVDMNTEAFF. The CDR3 region has the DNA TGTGCCTGGAGTGTGGACATGAACACTGAAGCTTTCTTT. Full variable domain (rest looked up from reference TRBV30 and TRBJ1-1): SQTIHQWPATLVQPVGSPLSLECTVEGTSNPNLYWYRQAAGRGLQLLFYSVGIGQISSEVPQNLSASRPQDRQFILSSKKLLLSDSGFYLCAWSVDMNTEAFFGQGTRLTVV.

The V gene is TRBV18, the J gene TRBJ1-2; possible D gene TRBD1, 5 bases. Germline V CDR1 and CDR2: KGHSH, LQKENI. The CDR3 is 14 residues long. Trimming cost V 3 bases and J 2 bases, with 10 bases left between them. The CDR3 region has the DNA TGTGCCAGCTCACCTCTGCAGGGCAACTATGGCTACACCTTC. It yields the protein CASSPLQGNYGYTF.